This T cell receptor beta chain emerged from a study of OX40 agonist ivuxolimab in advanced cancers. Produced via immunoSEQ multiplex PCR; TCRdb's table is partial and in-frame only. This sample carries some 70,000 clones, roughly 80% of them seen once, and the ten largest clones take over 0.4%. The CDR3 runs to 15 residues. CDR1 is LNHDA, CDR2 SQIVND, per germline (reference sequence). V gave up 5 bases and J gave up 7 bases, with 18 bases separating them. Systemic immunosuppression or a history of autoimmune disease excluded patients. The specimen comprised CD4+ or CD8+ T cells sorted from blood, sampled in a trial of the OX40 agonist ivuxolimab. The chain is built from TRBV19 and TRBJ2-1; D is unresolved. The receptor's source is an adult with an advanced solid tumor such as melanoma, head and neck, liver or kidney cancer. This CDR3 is CASSPQVTGRNEQFF. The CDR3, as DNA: TGTGCCAGTAGTCCCCAAGTAACCGGTCGGAATGAGCAGTTCTTC.